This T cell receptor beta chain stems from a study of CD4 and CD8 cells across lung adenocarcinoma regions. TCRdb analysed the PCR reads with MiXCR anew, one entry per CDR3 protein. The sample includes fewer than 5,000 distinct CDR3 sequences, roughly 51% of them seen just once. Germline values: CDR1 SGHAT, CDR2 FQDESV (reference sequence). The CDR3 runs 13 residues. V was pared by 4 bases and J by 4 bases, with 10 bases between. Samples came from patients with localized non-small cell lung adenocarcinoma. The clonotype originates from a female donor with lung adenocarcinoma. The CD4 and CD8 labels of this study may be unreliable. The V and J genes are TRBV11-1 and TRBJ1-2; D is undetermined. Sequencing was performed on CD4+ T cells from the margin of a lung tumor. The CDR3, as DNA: TGTGCCAGCAGCTCAAGCCGGAGCTATGGCTACACCTTC. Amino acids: CASSSSRSYGYTF.